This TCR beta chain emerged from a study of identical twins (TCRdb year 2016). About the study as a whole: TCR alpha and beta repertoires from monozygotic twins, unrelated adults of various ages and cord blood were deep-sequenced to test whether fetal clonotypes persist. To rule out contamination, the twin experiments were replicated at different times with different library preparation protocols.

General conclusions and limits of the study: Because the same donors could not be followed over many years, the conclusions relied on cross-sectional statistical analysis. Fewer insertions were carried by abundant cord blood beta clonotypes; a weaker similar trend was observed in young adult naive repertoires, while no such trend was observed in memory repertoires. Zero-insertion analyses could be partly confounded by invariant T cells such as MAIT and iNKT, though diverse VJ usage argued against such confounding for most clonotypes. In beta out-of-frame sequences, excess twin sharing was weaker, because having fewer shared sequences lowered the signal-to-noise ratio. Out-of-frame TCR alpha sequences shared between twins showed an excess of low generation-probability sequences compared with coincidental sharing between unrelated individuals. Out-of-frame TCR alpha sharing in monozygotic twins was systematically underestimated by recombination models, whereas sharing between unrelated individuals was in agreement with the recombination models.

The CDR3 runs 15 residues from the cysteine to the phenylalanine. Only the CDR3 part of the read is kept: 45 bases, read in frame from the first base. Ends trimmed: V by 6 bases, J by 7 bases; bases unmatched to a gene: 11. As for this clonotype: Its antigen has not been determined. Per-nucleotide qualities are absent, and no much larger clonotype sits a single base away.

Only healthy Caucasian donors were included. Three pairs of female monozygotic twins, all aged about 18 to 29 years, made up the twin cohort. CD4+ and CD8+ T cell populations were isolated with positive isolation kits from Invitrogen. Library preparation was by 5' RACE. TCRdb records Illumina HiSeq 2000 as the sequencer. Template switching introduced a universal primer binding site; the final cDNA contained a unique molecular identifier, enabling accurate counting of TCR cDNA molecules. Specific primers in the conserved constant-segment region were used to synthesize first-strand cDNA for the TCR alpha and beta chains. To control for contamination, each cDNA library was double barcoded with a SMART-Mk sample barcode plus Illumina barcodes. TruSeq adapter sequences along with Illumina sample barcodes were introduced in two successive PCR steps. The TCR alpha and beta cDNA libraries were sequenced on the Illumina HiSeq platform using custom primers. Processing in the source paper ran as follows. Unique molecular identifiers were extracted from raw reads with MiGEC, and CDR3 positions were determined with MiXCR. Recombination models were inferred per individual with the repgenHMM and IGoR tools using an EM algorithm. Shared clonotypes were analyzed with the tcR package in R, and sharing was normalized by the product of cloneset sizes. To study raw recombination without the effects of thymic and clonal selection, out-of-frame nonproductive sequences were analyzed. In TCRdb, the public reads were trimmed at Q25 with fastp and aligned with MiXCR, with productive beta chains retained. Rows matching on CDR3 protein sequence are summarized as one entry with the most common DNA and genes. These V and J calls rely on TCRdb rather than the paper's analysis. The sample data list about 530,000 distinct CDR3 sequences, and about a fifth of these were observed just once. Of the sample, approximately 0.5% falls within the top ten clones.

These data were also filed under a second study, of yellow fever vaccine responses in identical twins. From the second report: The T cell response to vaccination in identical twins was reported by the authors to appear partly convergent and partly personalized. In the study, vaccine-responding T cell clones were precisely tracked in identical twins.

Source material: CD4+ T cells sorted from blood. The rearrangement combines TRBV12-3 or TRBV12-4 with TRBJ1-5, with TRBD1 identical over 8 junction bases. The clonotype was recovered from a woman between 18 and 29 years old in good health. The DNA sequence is TGTGCCAGCAGCTGGACAGGGCGACCAGGCCAGCCCCAGCATTTT. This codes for CASSWTGRPGQPQHF.